The present T cell receptor (beta chain) was sequenced within a study of CD8 T cells in ankylosing spondylitis. MiXCR, applied by TCRdb to the 5' RACE reads, yields one record per CDR3 protein. The sample comprises around 130,000 distinct CDR3 sequences, approximately 6.8% of which are singletons, and 9% to 15% rests with the top ten. This CDR3 has 15 residues. Germline lookup yields CDR1 SGHKS and CDR2 YYEKEE (reference sequence). The V segment lost 5 bases and the J segment 6 bases; nucleotides outside the gene matches: 10. General observations from the study: Matched ankylosing spondylitis synovial fluid reportedly showed significant enrichment of disease-linked clones. In reactive arthritis synovial fluid and blood, some motif variants had been reported before. Seemingly characteristic of ankylosing spondylitis blood was a TCR beta motif consisting of several highly homologous variants.

This clonotype occurred many times. The antigen is unknown. The rearrangement uses TRBV5-5 and TRBJ2-2; TRBD1 matches 7 bases. Material for sequencing was blood, either unsorted or a sorted T cell fraction (not recorded which). This clonotype originated in a male donor with ankylosing spondylitis or in good health (not recorded which). The CDR3 region is CASRVGDRVAGELFF. DNA for the CDR3: TGTGCCAGCAGAGTGGGAGACAGGGTGGCCGGGGAGCTGTTTTTT.